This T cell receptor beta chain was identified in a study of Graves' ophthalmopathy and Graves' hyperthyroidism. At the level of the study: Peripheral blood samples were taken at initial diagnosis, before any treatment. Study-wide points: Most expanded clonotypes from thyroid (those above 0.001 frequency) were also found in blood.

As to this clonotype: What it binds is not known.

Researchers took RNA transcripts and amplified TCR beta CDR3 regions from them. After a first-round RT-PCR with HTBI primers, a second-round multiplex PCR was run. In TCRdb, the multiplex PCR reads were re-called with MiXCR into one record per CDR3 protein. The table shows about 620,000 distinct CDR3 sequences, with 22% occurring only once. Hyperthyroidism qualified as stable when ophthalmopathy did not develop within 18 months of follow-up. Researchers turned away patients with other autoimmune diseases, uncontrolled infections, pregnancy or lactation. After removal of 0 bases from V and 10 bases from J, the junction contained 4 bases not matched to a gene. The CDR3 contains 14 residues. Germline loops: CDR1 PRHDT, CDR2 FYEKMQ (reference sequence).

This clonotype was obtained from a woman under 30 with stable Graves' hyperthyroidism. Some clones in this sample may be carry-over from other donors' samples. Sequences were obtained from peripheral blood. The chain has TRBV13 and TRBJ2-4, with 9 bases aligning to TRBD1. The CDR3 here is CASSLGTGGGIQYF. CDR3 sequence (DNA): TGTGCCAGCAGCTTAGGGACAGGGGGTGGAATTCAGTACTTC.